This entry concerns a single T cell receptor (beta chain). Its cognate antigen is unknown. The PCR used 60 Vbeta and 13 Jbeta primers. Some clones are missing from TCRdb's copy, which holds only in-frame ones; the method was immunoSEQ multiplex PCR. The profile shows about 210,000 clones, roughly 73% of them singletons. This entry belongs to a study of cytomegalovirus exposure and HLA in healthy donors. General study findings and limits: In a later analysis, at a false discovery rate of 0.05, about 17,000 TCR beta sequences matched HLA alleles. On later analysis, the bulk of CMV-associated TCR beta chains appeared to be HLA-restricted. CMV serostatus was the sole immune exposure information available.

The V gene end was trimmed by 4 bases and the J gene end by 5 bases; junction bases not matched to a gene: 8. This CDR3 is 15 amino acids long. CDR1 and CDR2 (germline): SGHTA, FQGNSA. The chain joins TRBV7-2 to TRBJ1-5, with 7 bases matching TRBD1. The specimen was PBMCs. The sequence was obtained from a boy aged 10-17 years in good health and CMV-seronegative. The CDR3 sequence: CASSSGTVTDQPQHF. DNA for the CDR3: TGTGCCAGCAGCTCCGGGACAGTAACCGATCAGCCCCAGCATTTT.